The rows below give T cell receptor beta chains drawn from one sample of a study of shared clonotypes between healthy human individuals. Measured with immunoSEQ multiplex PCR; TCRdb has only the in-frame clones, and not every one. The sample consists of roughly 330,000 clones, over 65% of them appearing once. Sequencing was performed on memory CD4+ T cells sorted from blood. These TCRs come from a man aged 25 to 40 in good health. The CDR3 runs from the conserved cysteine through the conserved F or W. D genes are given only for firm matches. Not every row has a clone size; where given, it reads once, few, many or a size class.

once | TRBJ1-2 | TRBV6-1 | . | CASTRRGAKGYTF | TGTGCCAGCACCCGTCGGGGGGCGAAGGGCTACACCTTC
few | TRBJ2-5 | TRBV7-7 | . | CASSLFQAQETQYF | TGTGCTAGCAGCTTATTCCAGGCACAAGAGACCCAGTACTTC
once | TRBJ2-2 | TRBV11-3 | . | CASSLGERNTGELFF | TGTGCCAGCAGCTTAGGGGAAAGGAACACCGGGGAGCTGTTTTTT
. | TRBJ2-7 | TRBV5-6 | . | CASSSAPRDGHYEQYF | TGTGCCAGCAGCTCAGCGCCCCGGGACGGCCACTACGAGCAGTACTTC
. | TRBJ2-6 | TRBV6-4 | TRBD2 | CASSDSTSGLSGANVLTF | TGTGCCAGCAGTGACTCGACTAGCGGCCTCTCTGGGGCCAACGTCCTGACTTTC
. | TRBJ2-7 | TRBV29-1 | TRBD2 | CSVGGTSGSYEQYF | TGCAGCGTTGGAGGGACTAGCGGGAGCTACGAGCAGTACTTC
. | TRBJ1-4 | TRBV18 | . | CASSTPSSTNEKLFF | TGTGCCAGCTCAACCCCGTCCAGTACTAATGAAAAACTGTTTTTT
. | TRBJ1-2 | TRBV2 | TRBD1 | CASSQGDYGYTF | TGTGCCAGCAGTCAGGGGGACTATGGCTACACCTTC
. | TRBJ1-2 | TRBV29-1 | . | CSSGDLNYGYTF | TGCAGCTCGGGGGATTTAAACTATGGCTACACCTTC
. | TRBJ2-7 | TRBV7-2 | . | CASSFEGYGEQYF | TGTGCCAGCAGCTTTGAAGGTTACGGCGAGCAGTACTTC
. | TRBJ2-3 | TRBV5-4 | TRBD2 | CASRPLAGASDTQYF | TGTGCCAGCCGCCCATTAGCGGGCGCTTCCGATACGCAGTATTTT
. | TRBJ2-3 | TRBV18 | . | CASSQGFFTDTQYF | TGTGCCAGCTCCCAAGGGTTCTTCACAGATACGCAGTATTTT
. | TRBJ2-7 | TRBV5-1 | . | CASSSGGVGSYEQYF | TGCGCCAGCAGCTCTGGAGGAGTGGGCTCCTACGAGCAGTACTTC
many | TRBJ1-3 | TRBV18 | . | CASSPRGQRASGNTIYF | TGTGCCAGCTCACCCCGCGGACAGCGAGCCTCTGGAAACACCATATATTTT
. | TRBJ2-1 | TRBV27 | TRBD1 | CASSPQWDREGNEQFF | TGTGCCAGCAGTCCACAATGGGACAGGGAAGGAAATGAGCAGTTCTTC
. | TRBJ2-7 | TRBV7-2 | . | CASSFYGTPLEQYF | TGTGCCAGCAGCTTCTACGGGACCCCCTTAGAGCAGTACTTC
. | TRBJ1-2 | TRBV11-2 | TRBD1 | CASNTFGQGRYGYTF | TGTGCCAGCAATACTTTCGGACAGGGACGATATGGCTACACCTTC
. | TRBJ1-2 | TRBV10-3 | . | CAISGQVGYGYTF | TGTGCCATCAGTGGACAGGTGGGCTATGGCTACACCTTC
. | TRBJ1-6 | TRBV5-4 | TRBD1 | CASSWGQGGNSPLHF | TGTGCCAGCAGCTGGGGACAGGGGGGAAATTCACCCCTCCACTTT
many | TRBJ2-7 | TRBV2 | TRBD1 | CASTSDRGGEQYF | TGTGCCAGCACATCGGACAGGGGGGGCGAGCAGTACTTC
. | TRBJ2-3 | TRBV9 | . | CASSVLGGILDTQYF | TGTGCCAGCAGCGTACTCGGCGGGATCTTGGATACGCAGTATTTT
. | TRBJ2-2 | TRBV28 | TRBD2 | CASSLGLADGELFF | TGTGCCAGCAGTTTGGGACTAGCGGATGGGGAGCTGTTTTTT
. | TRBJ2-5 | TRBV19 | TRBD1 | CASSIQDRVETQYF | TGTGCCAGTAGTATCCAGGACAGGGTAGAGACCCAGTACTTC
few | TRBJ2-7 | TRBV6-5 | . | CASSLSSKQYF | TGTGCCAGCAGCCTTTCTAGTAAGCAGTACTTC
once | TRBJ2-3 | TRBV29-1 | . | CSVLEFTDTQYF | TGCAGCGTTCTAGAGTTCACAGATACGCAGTATTTT
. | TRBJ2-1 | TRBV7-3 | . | CASSVTDYNEQFF | TGTGCCAGCAGCGTAACGGACTACAATGAGCAGTTCTTC
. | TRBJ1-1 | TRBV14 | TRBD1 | CASSPGTASTEAFF | TGTGCCAGCAGCCCCGGGACAGCCAGCACTGAAGCTTTCTTT
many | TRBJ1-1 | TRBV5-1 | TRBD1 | CASSLVGTGNTEAFF | TGCGCCAGCAGCTTGGTGGGGACAGGGAACACTGAAGCTTTCTTT
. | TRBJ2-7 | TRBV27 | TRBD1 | CASSSPSQTGSYEQYF | TGTGCCAGCAGTTCCCCCAGCCAGACAGGGTCCTACGAGCAGTACTTC
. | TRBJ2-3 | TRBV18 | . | CASSPVGAGSQYF | TGTGCCAGCTCACCAGTAGGGGCAGGGTCGCAGTATTTT
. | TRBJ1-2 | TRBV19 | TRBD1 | CASSIDGTGLGYTF | TGTGCCAGTAGTATAGACGGGACAGGGCTTGGCTACACCTTC
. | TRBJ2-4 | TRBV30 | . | CAWSSVDAKNIQYF | TGTGCCTGGAGTTCAGTCGACGCCAAAAACATTCAGTACTTC
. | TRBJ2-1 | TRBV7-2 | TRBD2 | CASSLGLAGGLLTNEQFF | TGTGCCAGCAGCTTAGGATTAGCGGGAGGCTTACTGACCAATGAGCAGTTCTTC
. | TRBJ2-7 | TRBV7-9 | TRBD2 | CASNRAGTSVGEQYF | TGTGCCAGCAACAGGGCCGGGACTAGCGTCGGCGAGCAGTACTTC
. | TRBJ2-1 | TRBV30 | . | CAWSVPLANEQFF | TGTGCCTGGAGTGTACCACTAGCCAATGAGCAGTTCTTC
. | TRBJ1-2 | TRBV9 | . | CASSVENRDGYTF | TGTGCCAGCAGCGTAGAAAACCGCGATGGCTACACCTTC
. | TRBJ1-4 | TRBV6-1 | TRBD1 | CASSGDSFEKLFF | TGTGCCAGCAGTGGGGACAGTTTTGAAAAACTGTTTTTT
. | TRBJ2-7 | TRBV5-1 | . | CASSLSGRAYEQYF | TGCGCCAGCAGCTTATCGGGAAGGGCTTACGAGCAGTACTTC
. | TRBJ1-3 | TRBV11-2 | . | CASSVSGNTIYF | TGTGCCAGCAGCGTCAGTGGAAACACCATATATTTT
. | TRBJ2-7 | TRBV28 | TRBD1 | CASKGTGVAYEQYF | TGTGCCAGCAAGGGGACAGGGGTCGCCTACGAGCAGTACTTC